The sequence of this T cell receptor beta chain was determined in a study of blood T cell repertoires in COVID-19. Looking at the study overall: Samples representing acute and convalescent COVID-19 were sourced from the United States, Italy and Spain. Nucleic acid was either cDNA or gDNA, and it came from T cells, B-cell-depleted T cells, or PBMCs.

Original methodology: Scientists estimated how many nucleated cells there were by amplifying reference gene primers. Only in-frame clones appear in the TCRdb table, and some are missing; sequencing was by immunoSEQ multiplex PCR. V and J calls and clone size are given by that table; D and trimming were obtained from the DNA. Of about 240,000 clones listed, about 83% are singletons. Germline CDR1 and CDR2: SGHAT and FQNNGV. Trimming took 1 base from V and 1 from J; bases not matched to a gene: 5. This CDR3 has 16 amino acids. The receptor was derived from a man aged 30 to 39 who had recovered from COVID-19. The gene calls are TRBV11-2 and TRBJ2-3; 7 bases are shared with TRBD2. Specimen: peripheral blood. CDR3 sequence: CASSLVPGGGTDTQYF. CDR3 nucleotide sequence: TGTGCCAGCAGCTTAGTTCCGGGGGGAGGCACAGATACGCAGTATTTT.